Listed below are T cell receptor beta chains from one sample, sequenced in a study of shared clonotypes between healthy human individuals. Data came from immunoSEQ multiplex PCR; TCRdb stores just in-frame clones and leaves some out. The table has some 1,900,000 clones, about 95% seen once; the top ten hold approximately 1%. Sequencing was performed on naive CD8+ T cells sorted from blood. These receptors all stem from a man younger than 30 in good health. Both conserved end residues are part of each CDR3. D genes are given only for firm matches. Size tells how often a clone was seen (once, few, many) or the class of an expanded clone, and some rows leave it out.

TRBV27	TRBD2	TRBJ2-7	once	TGTGCCAGCAGCATTAGGACTAGCGGCTACGAGCAGTACTTC	CASSIRTSGYEQYF
TRBV6-5	NA	TRBJ2-7	once	TGTGCCAGCAGCATAGATAGCCTAAGCTCCTACGAGCAGTACTTC	CASSIDSLSSYEQYF
TRBV28	NA	TRBJ2-3	NA	TGTGCCAGCAGTTTTAGGGTATCAGATACGCAGTATTTT	CASSFRVSDTQYF
TRBV9	TRBD1	TRBJ1-1	NA	TGTGCCAGCAGGGGGACAGGGGGCTCGGCTTTCTTT	CASRGTGGSAFF
TRBV10-3	NA	TRBJ2-3	NA	TGTGCCATCAGTGATAAGACCTACACAGATACGCAGTATTTT	CAISDKTYTDTQYF
TRBV5-1	NA	TRBJ1-1	NA	TGCGCCAGCAGCTTGGGACCAGGGTCGAACACTGAAGCTTTCTTT	CASSLGPGSNTEAFF
TRBV27	NA	TRBJ2-7	NA	TGTGCCAGCAGTTACGGAATTACCTACGAGCAGTACTTC	CASSYGITYEQYF
TRBV6-6	TRBD1	TRBJ2-1	NA	TGTGCCAGCAGTTACTCGCCGGGACAGGGCGACAATGAGCAGTTCTTC	CASSYSPGQGDNEQFF
TRBV27	NA	TRBJ1-5	NA	TGTGCCAGCAGTTTATTAGGCCCCCAGCCCCAGCATTTT	CASSLLGPQPQHF
TRBV6-1	NA	TRBJ1-4	NA	TGTGCCAGCAGTGAAATGACAGAAATTGAAAAACTGTTTTTT	CASSEMTEIEKLFF
TRBV6-6	NA	TRBJ2-1	NA	TGTGCCAGCAGATTCGACTCTAGCTCCTACAATGAGCAGTTCTTC	CASRFDSSSYNEQFF
TRBV11-2	TRBD1	TRBJ2-1	NA	TGTGCCAGCAGCAAGACAGGGATTGAGCAGTTCTTC	CASSKTGIEQFF
TRBV5-6	TRBD2	TRBJ2-7	NA	TGTGCCAGCAGGGACCTAGCGGGTCCACCCTACGAGCAGTACTTC	CASRDLAGPPYEQYF
TRBV10-2	TRBD1	TRBJ2-1	NA	TGCGCCAGCAGTGGGTGGACAGGGGTAACCTACAATGAGCAGTTCTTC	CASSGWTGVTYNEQFF